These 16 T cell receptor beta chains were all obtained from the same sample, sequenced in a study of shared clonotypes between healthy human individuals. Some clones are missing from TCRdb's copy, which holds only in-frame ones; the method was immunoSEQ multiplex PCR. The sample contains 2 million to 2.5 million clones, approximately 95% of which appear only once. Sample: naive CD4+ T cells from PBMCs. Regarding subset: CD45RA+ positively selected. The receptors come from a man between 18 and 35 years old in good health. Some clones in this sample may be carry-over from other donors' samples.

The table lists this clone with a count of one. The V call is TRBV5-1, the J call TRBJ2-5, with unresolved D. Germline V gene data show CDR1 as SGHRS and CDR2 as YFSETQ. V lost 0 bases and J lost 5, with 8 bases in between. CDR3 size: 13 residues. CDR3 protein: CASSLARQETQYF. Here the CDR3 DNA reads TGCGCCAGCAGCTTGGCTCGGCAGGAGACCCAGTACTTC.

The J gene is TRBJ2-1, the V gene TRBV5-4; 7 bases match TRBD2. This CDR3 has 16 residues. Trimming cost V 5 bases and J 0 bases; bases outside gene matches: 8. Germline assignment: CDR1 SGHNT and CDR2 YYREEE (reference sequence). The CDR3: CASRSSGSGSYNEQFF. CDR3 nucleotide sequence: TGTGCCAGCAGGTCTAGCGGATCTGGCTCCTACAATGAGCAGTTCTTC. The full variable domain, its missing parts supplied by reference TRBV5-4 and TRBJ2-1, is ETGVTQSPTHLIKTRGQQVTLRCSSQSGHNTVSWYQQALGQGPQFIFQYYREEENGRGNFPPRFSGLQFPNYSSELNVNALELDDSALYLCASRSSGSGSYNEQFFGPGTRLTVL.

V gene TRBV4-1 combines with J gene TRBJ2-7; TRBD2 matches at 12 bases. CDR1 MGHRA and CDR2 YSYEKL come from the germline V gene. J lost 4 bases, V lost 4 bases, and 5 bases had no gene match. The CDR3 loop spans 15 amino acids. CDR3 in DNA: TGCGCCAGCAGCCCGTTGACTAGCGGGAGTTACGAGCAGTACTTC. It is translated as CASSPLTSGSYEQYF.

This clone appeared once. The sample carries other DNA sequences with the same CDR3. CDR3 DNA: TGTGCCAGCAGTTCCCGCTCTGAGCAGTTCTTC. This codes for CASSSRSEQFF. The chain is built from TRBV28 and TRBJ2-1; D gene uncertain. The V gene's germline CDR1 is MDHEN and CDR2 SYDVKM. The CDR3 has 11 residues. V gave up 4 bases and J gave up 9 bases, with 7 bases separating them.

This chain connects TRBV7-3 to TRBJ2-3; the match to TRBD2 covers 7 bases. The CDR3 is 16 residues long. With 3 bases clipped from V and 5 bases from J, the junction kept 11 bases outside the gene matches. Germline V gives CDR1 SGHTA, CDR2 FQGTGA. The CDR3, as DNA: TGTGCCAGCAGCTTCCTCGGCGGGAGAGGCTTAGATACGCAGTATTTT. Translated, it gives CASSFLGGRGLDTQYF.

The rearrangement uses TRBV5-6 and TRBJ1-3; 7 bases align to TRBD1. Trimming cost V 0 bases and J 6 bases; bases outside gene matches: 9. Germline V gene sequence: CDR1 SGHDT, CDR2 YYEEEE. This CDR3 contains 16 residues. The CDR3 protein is CASSLAVAGGQNTIYF. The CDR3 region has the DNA TGTGCCAGCAGCTTGGCCGTGGCAGGGGGTCAAAACACCATATATTTT.

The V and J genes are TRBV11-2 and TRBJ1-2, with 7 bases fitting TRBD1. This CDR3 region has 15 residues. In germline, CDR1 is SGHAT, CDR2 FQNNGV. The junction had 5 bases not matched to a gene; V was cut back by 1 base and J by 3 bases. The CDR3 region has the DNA TGTGCCAGCAGCTTAGTTGGTGACAGGGACTATGGCTACACCTTC. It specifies CASSLVGDRDYGYTF.

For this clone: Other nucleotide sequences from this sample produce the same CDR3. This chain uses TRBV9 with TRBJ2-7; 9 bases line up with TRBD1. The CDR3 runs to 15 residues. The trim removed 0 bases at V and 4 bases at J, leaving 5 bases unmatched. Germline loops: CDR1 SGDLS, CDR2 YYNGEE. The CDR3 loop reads CASSVGGTGTYEQYF. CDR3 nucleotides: TGTGCCAGCAGCGTAGGAGGGACAGGGACTTACGAGCAGTACTTC. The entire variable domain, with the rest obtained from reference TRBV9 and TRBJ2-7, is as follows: DSGVTQTPKHLITATGQRVTLRCSPRSGDLSVYWYQQSLDQGLQFLIQYYNGEERAKGNILERFSAQQFPDLHSELNLSSLELGDSALYFCASSVGGTGTYEQYFGPGTRLTVT.

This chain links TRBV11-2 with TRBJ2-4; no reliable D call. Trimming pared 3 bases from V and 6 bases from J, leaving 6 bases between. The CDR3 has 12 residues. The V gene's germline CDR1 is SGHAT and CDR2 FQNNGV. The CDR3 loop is CASSLGRNIQYF. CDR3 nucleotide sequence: TGTGCCAGCAGCTTGGGTAGAAACATTCAGTACTTC.

DNA of the CDR3: TGTGCCAGCAGTGCCGAACAGGGGCGGACTGAAGCTTTCTTT. Translated, it gives CASSAEQGRTEAFF. The chain joins TRBV27 to TRBJ1-1; 7 bases line up with TRBD1. Germline-derived CDR1 and CDR2 are MNHEY and SMNVEV (reference sequence). V was pared by 5 bases and J by 5 bases, with 8 bases of the junction left unmatched. This CDR3 region has 14 residues.

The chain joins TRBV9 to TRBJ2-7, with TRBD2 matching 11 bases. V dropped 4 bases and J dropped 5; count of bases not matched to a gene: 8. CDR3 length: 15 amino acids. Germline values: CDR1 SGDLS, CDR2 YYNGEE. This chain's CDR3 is CASSQRLAGLHEQYF. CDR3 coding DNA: TGTGCCAGCAGCCAACGACTAGCGGGACTTCACGAGCAGTACTTC.

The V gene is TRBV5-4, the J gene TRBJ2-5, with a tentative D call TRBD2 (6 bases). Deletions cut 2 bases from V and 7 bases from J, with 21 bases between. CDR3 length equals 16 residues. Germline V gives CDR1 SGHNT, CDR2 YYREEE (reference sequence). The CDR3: CASSFISQSSGGTQYF. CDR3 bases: TGTGCCAGCAGCTTCATATCACAGTCCTCCGGGGGGACCCAGTACTTC.

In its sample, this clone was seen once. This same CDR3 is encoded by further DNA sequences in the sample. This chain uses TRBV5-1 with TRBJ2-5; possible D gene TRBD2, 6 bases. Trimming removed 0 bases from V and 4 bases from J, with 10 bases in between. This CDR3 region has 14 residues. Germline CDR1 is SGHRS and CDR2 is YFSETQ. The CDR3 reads CASSLGAGRETQYF. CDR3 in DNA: TGCGCCAGCAGCTTGGGGGCGGGGAGAGAGACCCAGTACTTC.

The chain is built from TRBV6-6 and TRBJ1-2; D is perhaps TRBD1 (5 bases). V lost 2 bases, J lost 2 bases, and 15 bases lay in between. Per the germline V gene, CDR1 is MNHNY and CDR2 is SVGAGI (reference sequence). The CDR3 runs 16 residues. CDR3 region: CASSYGGTLPNYGYTF. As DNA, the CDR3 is TGTGCCAGCAGTTACGGCGGGACCCTACCAAACTATGGCTACACCTTC.

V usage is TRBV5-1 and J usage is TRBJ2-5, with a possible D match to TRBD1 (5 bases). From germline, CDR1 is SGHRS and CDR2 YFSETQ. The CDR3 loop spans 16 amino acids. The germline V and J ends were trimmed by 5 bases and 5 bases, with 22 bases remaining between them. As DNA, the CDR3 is TGCGCCAGCAGTTCCCAAAGGGGCCAAGGAGTCGAGACCCAGTACTTC. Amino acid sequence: CASSSQRGQGVETQYF.

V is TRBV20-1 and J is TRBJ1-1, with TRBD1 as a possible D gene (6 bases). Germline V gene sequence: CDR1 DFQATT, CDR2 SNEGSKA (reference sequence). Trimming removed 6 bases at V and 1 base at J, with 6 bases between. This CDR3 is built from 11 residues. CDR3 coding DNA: TGCAGTGCGGGACAGAACACTGAAGCTTTCTTT. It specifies CSAGQNTEAFF.